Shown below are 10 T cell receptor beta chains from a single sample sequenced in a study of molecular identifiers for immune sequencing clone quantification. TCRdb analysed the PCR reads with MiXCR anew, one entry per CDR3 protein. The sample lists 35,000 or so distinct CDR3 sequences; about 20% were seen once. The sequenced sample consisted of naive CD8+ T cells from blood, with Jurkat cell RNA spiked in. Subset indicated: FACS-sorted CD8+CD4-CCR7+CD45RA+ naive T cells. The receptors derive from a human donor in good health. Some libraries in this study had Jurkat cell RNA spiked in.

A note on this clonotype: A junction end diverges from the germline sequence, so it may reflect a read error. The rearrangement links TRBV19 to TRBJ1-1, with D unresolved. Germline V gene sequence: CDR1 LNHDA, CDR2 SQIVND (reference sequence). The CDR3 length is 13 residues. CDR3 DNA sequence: TGTGCCAGTAGTATTAATTGGAACACTGGAGCTTCCTTT. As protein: CASSINWNTGASF.

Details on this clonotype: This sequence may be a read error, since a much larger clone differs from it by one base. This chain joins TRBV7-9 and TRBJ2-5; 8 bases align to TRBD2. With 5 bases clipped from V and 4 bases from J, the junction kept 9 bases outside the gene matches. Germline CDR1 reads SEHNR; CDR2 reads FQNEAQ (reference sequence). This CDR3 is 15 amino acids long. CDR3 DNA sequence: TGTGCCAGCAGCGCCTCTCGCGGGGGGCCAGAGACCCAGTACTTC. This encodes CASSASRGGPETQYF.

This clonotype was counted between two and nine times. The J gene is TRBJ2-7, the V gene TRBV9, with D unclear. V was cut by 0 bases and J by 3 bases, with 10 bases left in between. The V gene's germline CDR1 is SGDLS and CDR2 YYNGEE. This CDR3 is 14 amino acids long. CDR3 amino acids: CASSVDATFYEQYF. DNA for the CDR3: TGTGCCAGCAGCGTAGATGCTACGTTCTACGAGCAGTACTTC. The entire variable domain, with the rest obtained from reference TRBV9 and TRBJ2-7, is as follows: DSGVTQTPKHLITATGQRVTLRCSPRSGDLSVYWYQQSLDQGLQFLIQYYNGEERAKGNILERFSAQQFPDLHSELNLSSLELGDSALYFCASSVDATFYEQYFGPGTRLTVT.

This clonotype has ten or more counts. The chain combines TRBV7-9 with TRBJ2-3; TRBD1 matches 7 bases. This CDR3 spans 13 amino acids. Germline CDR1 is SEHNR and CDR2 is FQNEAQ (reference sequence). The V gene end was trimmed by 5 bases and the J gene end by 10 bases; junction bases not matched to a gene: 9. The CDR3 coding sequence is TGTGCCAGCAGCCCTGAAGGGGGCGTAGCGCAGTATTTT. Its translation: CASSPEGGVAQYF.

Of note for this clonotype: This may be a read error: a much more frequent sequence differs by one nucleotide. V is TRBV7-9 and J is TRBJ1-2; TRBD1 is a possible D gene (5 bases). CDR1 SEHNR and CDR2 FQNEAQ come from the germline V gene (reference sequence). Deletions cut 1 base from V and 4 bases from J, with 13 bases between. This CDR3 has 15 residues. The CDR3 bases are TGTGCCAGCAGCTTAGTCGGGGGAGGTGGCTATGGCTACACCTTC. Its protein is CASSLVGGGGYGYTF. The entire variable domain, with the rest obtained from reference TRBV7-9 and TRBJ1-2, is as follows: DTGVSQNPRHKITKRGQNVTFRCDPISEHNRLYWYRQTLGQGPEFLTYFQNEAQLEKSRLLSDRFSAERPKGSFSTLEIQRTEQGDSAMYLCASSLVGGGGYGYTFGSGTRLTVV.

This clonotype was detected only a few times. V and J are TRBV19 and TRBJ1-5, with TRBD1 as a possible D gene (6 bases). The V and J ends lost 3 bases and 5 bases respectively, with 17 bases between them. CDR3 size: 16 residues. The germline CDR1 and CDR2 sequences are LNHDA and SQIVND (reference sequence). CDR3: CASSILPQGGYQPQHF. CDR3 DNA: TGTGCCAGTAGTATCCTCCCACAGGGTGGATATCAGCCCCAGCATTTT.

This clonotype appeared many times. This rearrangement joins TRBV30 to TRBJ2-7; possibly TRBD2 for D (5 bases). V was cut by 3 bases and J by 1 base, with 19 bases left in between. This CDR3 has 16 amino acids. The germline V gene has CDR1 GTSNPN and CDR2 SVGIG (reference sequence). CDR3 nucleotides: TGTGCCTGGAGCTCCCCCAACACGGGCGGGTCCTACGAGCAGTACTTC. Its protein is CAWSSPNTGGSYEQYF.

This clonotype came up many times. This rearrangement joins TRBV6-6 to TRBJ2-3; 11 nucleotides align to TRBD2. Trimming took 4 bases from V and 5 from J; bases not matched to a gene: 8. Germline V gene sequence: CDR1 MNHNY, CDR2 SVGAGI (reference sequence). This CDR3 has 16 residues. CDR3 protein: CASSSELAGEEDTQYF. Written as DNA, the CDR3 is TGTGCCAGCAGTTCCGAACTAGCGGGAGAGGAAGATACGCAGTATTTT.

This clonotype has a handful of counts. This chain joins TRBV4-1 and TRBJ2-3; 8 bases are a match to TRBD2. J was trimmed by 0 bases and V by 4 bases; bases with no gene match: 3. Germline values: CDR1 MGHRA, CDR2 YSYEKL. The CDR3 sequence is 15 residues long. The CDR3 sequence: CASSPSGGSTDTQYF. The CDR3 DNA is TGCGCCAGCAGCCCAAGCGGGGGTAGCACAGATACGCAGTATTTT.

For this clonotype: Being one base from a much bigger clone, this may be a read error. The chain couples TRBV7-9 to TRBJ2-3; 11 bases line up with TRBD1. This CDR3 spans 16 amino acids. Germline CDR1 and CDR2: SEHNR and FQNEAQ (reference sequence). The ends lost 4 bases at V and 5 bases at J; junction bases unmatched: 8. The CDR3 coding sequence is TGTGCCAGCAGCTCAAGTTCGGGGACAGGGGGAGATACGCAGTATTTT. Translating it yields CASSSSSGTGGDTQYF.